What follows is one T cell receptor (beta chain) and its context. No antigen is known for it. This specimen comes from a study of graft-versus-host responses after intestinal transplantation. Repertoires were generated with immunoSEQ multiplex PCR, while TCRdb's copy carries only in-frame clones and drops some. This table has tens of thousands of clones, about 90% appearing once. The CDR3 has 16 amino acids. From germline, CDR1 is SGHNT and CDR2 YYREEE (reference sequence). V lost 3 bases and J lost 2; bases outside the gene matches: 5. Notes on the study in general: In recipient marrow, GvH clones were found, and some appeared first in ileum or blood.

The gene calls are TRBV5-4 and TRBJ2-1; 10 bases agree with TRBD2. This sample comprised PBMCs, obtained about 120 days after intestinal transplantation. The TCR comes from a human patient who received an intestinal transplant, so some T cells may come from the graft donor. This CDR3 reads CASSWGSGRAYNEQFF. CDR3 in DNA: TGTGCCAGCAGCTGGGGGAGCGGGAGGGCCTACAATGAGCAGTTCTTC.